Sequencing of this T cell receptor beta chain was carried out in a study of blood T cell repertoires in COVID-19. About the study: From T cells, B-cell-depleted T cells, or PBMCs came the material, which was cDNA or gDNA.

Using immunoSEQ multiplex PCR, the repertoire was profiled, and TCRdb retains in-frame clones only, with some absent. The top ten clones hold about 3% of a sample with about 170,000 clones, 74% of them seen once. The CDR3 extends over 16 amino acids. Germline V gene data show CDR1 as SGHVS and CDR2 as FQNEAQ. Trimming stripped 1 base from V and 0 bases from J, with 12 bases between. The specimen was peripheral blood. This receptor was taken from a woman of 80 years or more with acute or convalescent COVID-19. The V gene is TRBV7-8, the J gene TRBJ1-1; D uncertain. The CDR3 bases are TGTGCCAGCAGCTTAGTAAGCGGCCCTATGAACACTGAAGCTTTCTTT. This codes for CASSLVSGPMNTEAFF.